This section outlines one TCR beta chain sequence together with its context. Its cognate antigen is unknown. This sample is part of a study of type 1 and type 2 diabetes patients. Study context: The cohort mixed type 1 diabetes, type 2 diabetes and nondiabetic donors. From PBMCs, CD4+ and CD8+ T cells were isolated by magnetic microbeads.

Notes on the study in general: Highly-expanded CD4+ clones were few in type 2 diabetes, median one, roughly 4% of reads.

Genomic DNA was the PCR template. A primer set of 30 forward and 13 reverse primers amplified the CDR3. TCRdb analysed the multiplex PCR reads with MiXCR anew, one entry per CDR3 protein. The data show 250,000 or so distinct CDR3 sequences, 47% seen once. The receptor was isolated from a man aged 18 to 30 with type 2 diabetes. The material sequenced was peripheral blood mononuclear cells (PBMCs).

This CDR3 reads CASTPSGRLDEQFF. The DNA of the CDR3 is TGTGCCAGCACCCCTAGCGGGAGGCTTGATGAGCAGTTCTTC. This chain uses TRBV7-2 with TRBJ2-1; 11 bases line up with TRBD2. The germline V gene encodes CDR1 SGHTA and CDR2 FQGNSA. The CDR3 is made up of 14 amino acids. The V segment lost 7 bases and the J segment 8 bases; nucleotides outside the gene matches: 7. Based on the CDR3 plus reference TRBV7-2 and TRBJ2-1, the full variable domain is GAGVSQSPSNKVTEKGKDVELRCDPISGHTALYWYRQSLGQGLEFLIYFQGNSAPDKSGLPSDRFSAERTGGSVSTLTIQRTQQEDSAVYLCASTPSGRLDEQFFGPGTRLTVL.